Listed below are T cell receptor beta chains from one sample, sequenced in a study of CD8 T cells in ankylosing spondylitis. Each CDR3 protein is one row after TCRdb ran MiXCR on the 5' RACE reads. The repertoire holds over 400,000 distinct CDR3 sequences, with roughly 26% as singletons. Sequencing was carried out using blood, either unsorted or a sorted T cell fraction (not recorded which). All receptors derive from a male donor with ankylosing spondylitis. CDR3s include the opening cysteine and the closing phenylalanine or tryptophan. Fields, in order: D gene, CDR3 length, V gene, clone size, J gene, CDR3 DNA, CDR3 protein. A D gene is named only where the DNA matches it firmly. The size of a clone is reported for some rows only, either as once, few or many, or as a class for expanded clones.

d_call: -; cdr3_length: 12; v_call: TRBV29-1; clone_size: -; j_call: TRBJ1-2; cdr3_nt: TGCAGCGTTGGAGGCGCTAACTATGGCTACACCTTC; cdr3_aa: CSVGGANYGYTF
d_call: -; cdr3_length: 14; v_call: TRBV7-9; clone_size: few; j_call: TRBJ2-3; cdr3_nt: TGTGCCAGCAGCTTTGGGGGCAATTCAGATACGCAGTATTTT; cdr3_aa: CASSFGGNSDTQYF
d_call: -; cdr3_length: 13; v_call: TRBV2; clone_size: few; j_call: TRBJ2-3; cdr3_nt: TGTGCCAGCAGCGGACTCTCCACAGATACGCAGTATTTT; cdr3_aa: CASSGLSTDTQYF
d_call: -; cdr3_length: 12; v_call: TRBV2; clone_size: many; j_call: TRBJ2-7; cdr3_nt: TGTGCCAGCAGGGGGGATGTATACGAGCAGTACTTC; cdr3_aa: CASRGDVYEQYF
d_call: TRBD2; cdr3_length: 14; v_call: TRBV7-2; clone_size: few; j_call: TRBJ2-3; cdr3_nt: TGTGCCAGCAGCTTCGGACTAGCCCCAGATACGCAGTATTTT; cdr3_aa: CASSFGLAPDTQYF
d_call: TRBD1; cdr3_length: 15; v_call: TRBV12-3/TRBV12-4; clone_size: -; j_call: TRBJ1-5; cdr3_nt: TGTGCCAGCAGTCCGACAGGGTGGGGAAATCAGCCCCAGCATTTT; cdr3_aa: CASSPTGWGNQPQHF
d_call: -; cdr3_length: 14; v_call: TRBV7-2; clone_size: few; j_call: TRBJ1-3; cdr3_nt: TGTGCCAGCAGCCCGCGGGGGGCTGGAAACACCATATATTTT; cdr3_aa: CASSPRGAGNTIYF
d_call: -; cdr3_length: 16; v_call: TRBV15; clone_size: -; j_call: TRBJ1-6; cdr3_nt: TGTGCCACCAGCAGAGCCGTGGCGGCCAATAATTCACCCCTCCACTTT; cdr3_aa: CATSRAVAANNSPLHF
d_call: -; cdr3_length: 14; v_call: TRBV7-2; clone_size: few; j_call: TRBJ2-1; cdr3_nt: TGTGCCAGCAGCTTATACTTCACCGGCAATGAGCAGTTCTTC; cdr3_aa: CASSLYFTGNEQFF
d_call: TRBD1; cdr3_length: 14; v_call: TRBV3-1; clone_size: many; j_call: TRBJ2-2; cdr3_nt: TGTGCCAGCAGCCTGGGACAGTACACCGGGGAGCTGTTTTTT; cdr3_aa: CASSLGQYTGELFF
d_call: -; cdr3_length: 15; v_call: TRBV11-3; clone_size: once; j_call: TRBJ1-6; cdr3_nt: TGTGCCAGCAGCTTGGTTACCGGGACTGATTCACCCCTCCACTTT; cdr3_aa: CASSLVTGTDSPLHF
d_call: -; cdr3_length: 13; v_call: TRBV7-9; clone_size: few; j_call: TRBJ1-1; cdr3_nt: TGTGCCAGCAGCGTACAATCAAACACTGAAGCTTTCTTT; cdr3_aa: CASSVQSNTEAFF
d_call: -; cdr3_length: 16; v_call: TRBV7-6; clone_size: -; j_call: TRBJ2-3; cdr3_nt: TGTGCCAGCAGCTTAGTACAGGGTGGCAGTGCAGATACGCAGTATTTT; cdr3_aa: CASSLVQGGSADTQYF
d_call: -; cdr3_length: 15; v_call: TRBV7-9; clone_size: few; j_call: TRBJ2-2; cdr3_nt: TGTGCCAGCAGCGCCACTACGGCTAAGACCGGGGAGCTGTTTTTT; cdr3_aa: CASSATTAKTGELFF
d_call: -; cdr3_length: 14; v_call: TRBV5-1; clone_size: few; j_call: TRBJ1-3; cdr3_nt: TGCGCCAGCAGCTTGGGGGATACTGGAAACACCATATATTTT; cdr3_aa: CASSLGDTGNTIYF
d_call: -; cdr3_length: 14; v_call: TRBV7-2; clone_size: few; j_call: TRBJ2-5; cdr3_nt: TGTGCCAGCAGCCACGACTGGGGTCAAGAGACCCAGTACTTC; cdr3_aa: CASSHDWGQETQYF
d_call: -; cdr3_length: 14; v_call: TRBV5-6; clone_size: many; j_call: TRBJ2-2; cdr3_nt: TGTGCCAGCAGCCCTGACGGGGCCGGTCGGGAGCTGTTTTTT; cdr3_aa: CASSPDGAGRELFF
d_call: TRBD2; cdr3_length: 16; v_call: TRBV2; clone_size: few; j_call: TRBJ2-1; cdr3_nt: TGTGCCAGCAGTGAAGACCGGGTGGGGGGGTACAATGAGCAGTTCTTC; cdr3_aa: CASSEDRVGGYNEQFF
d_call: TRBD1; cdr3_length: 16; v_call: TRBV10-3; clone_size: many; j_call: TRBJ1-5; cdr3_nt: TGTGCCATCAGTGGAACAGGGGAGGGAAGCAATCAGCCCCAGCATTTT; cdr3_aa: CAISGTGEGSNQPQHF
d_call: TRBD1; cdr3_length: 16; v_call: TRBV4-1; clone_size: -; j_call: TRBJ2-2; cdr3_nt: TGCGCCAGCAGCCAAGAGACAGGGACGAACACCGGGGAGCTGTTTTTT; cdr3_aa: CASSQETGTNTGELFF
d_call: TRBD1; cdr3_length: 14; v_call: TRBV19; clone_size: -; j_call: TRBJ1-1; cdr3_nt: TGTGCCAGTTCTTCTGGGGGACAGGGCACTGAAGCTTTCTTT; cdr3_aa: CASSSGGQGTEAFF
d_call: TRBD1; cdr3_length: 14; v_call: TRBV5-1; clone_size: -; j_call: TRBJ2-1; cdr3_nt: TGCGCCAGCAGCTGGGGGGCAGGGGGCGAGGAGCAGTTCTTC; cdr3_aa: CASSWGAGGEEQFF
d_call: -; cdr3_length: 13; v_call: TRBV30; clone_size: few; j_call: TRBJ2-7; cdr3_nt: TGTGCCTGGAGTCAAGCGTTCTCCTACGAGCAGTACTTC; cdr3_aa: CAWSQAFSYEQYF
d_call: TRBD1; cdr3_length: 15; v_call: TRBV7-2; clone_size: -; j_call: TRBJ1-5; cdr3_nt: TGTGCCAGCAGCGCCCCCCCAGGGGGGAATCAGCCCCAGCATTTT; cdr3_aa: CASSAPPGGNQPQHF
d_call: -; cdr3_length: 15; v_call: TRBV20-1; clone_size: -; j_call: TRBJ1-4; cdr3_nt: TGCAGTGCTAGAGATCCGCGGAGGAGCCAACCTAAACTGTTTTTT; cdr3_aa: CSARDPRRSQPKLFF
d_call: -; cdr3_length: 14; v_call: TRBV11-2; clone_size: -; j_call: TRBJ2-3; cdr3_nt: TGTGCCAGCAGCTTAGATCTGGAGCTGGATACGCAGTATTTT; cdr3_aa: CASSLDLELDTQYF
d_call: -; cdr3_length: 14; v_call: TRBV7-9; clone_size: once; j_call: TRBJ2-1; cdr3_nt: TGTGCCAGCATCAAGGCGGCAGAATACAATGAGCAGTTCTTC; cdr3_aa: CASIKAAEYNEQFF
d_call: -; cdr3_length: 14; v_call: TRBV12-3/TRBV12-4; clone_size: -; j_call: TRBJ1-6; cdr3_nt: TGTGCCAGCAGTGGGGGGTGGCCCAATTCACCCCTCCACTTT; cdr3_aa: CASSGGWPNSPLHF
d_call: -; cdr3_length: 15; v_call: TRBV5-1; clone_size: -; j_call: TRBJ2-2; cdr3_nt: TGCGCCAGCAGCTTGGCGGCGGGCAACACCGGGGAGCTGTTTTTT; cdr3_aa: CASSLAAGNTGELFF
d_call: -; cdr3_length: 14; v_call: TRBV12-3/TRBV12-4; clone_size: once; j_call: TRBJ2-5; cdr3_nt: TGTGCCAGCAATTCAGGGACCCCCCAAGAGACCCAGTACTTC; cdr3_aa: CASNSGTPQETQYF
d_call: TRBD2; cdr3_length: 14; v_call: TRBV20-1; clone_size: -; j_call: TRBJ2-1; cdr3_nt: TGCAGTGCTGAAGGTAGCGGGAGCTCTAATGAGCAGTTCTTC; cdr3_aa: CSAEGSGSSNEQFF
d_call: -; cdr3_length: 15; v_call: TRBV20-1; clone_size: -; j_call: TRBJ2-3; cdr3_nt: TGCAGTGCTGCCACGACAGTGTCTGGCACAGATACGCAGTATTTT; cdr3_aa: CSAATTVSGTDTQYF
d_call: -; cdr3_length: 15; v_call: TRBV12-3/TRBV12-4; clone_size: once; j_call: TRBJ2-5; cdr3_nt: TGTGCCAGCAGACCGGGACCGATCGGCCAAGAGACCCAGTACTTC; cdr3_aa: CASRPGPIGQETQYF
d_call: -; cdr3_length: 17; v_call: TRBV13; clone_size: few; j_call: TRBJ2-3; cdr3_nt: TGTGCCAGCAGCTTCAGGGACCCCAACCCAATCACAGATACGCAGTATTTT; cdr3_aa: CASSFRDPNPITDTQYF
d_call: TRBD2; cdr3_length: 15; v_call: TRBV6-1; clone_size: -; j_call: TRBJ2-1; cdr3_nt: TGTGCCAGCAGACCGGGACTAGCGGGACGCCATGAGCAGTTCTTC; cdr3_aa: CASRPGLAGRHEQFF
d_call: TRBD1; cdr3_length: 17; v_call: TRBV10-2; clone_size: -; j_call: TRBJ2-1; cdr3_nt: TGCGCCAGCAGATCTGACAGGGGGCAGGGTTCCTACAATGAGCAGTTCTTC; cdr3_aa: CASRSDRGQGSYNEQFF
d_call: -; cdr3_length: 14; v_call: TRBV5-1; clone_size: few; j_call: TRBJ1-1; cdr3_nt: TGCGCCAGCAGCTTCGGCCATTCGAACACTGAAGCTTTCTTT; cdr3_aa: CASSFGHSNTEAFF
d_call: -; cdr3_length: 15; v_call: TRBV12-3/TRBV12-4; clone_size: -; j_call: TRBJ1-4; cdr3_nt: TGTGCCAGCAGTTTAGGACAGATCGCAAATGAAAAACTGTTTTTT; cdr3_aa: CASSLGQIANEKLFF
d_call: -; cdr3_length: 12; v_call: TRBV30; clone_size: few; j_call: TRBJ2-1; cdr3_nt: TGTGCCTGGAGTGCCGGGGGCAATGAGCAGTTCTTC; cdr3_aa: CAWSAGGNEQFF
d_call: -; cdr3_length: 15; v_call: TRBV5-1; clone_size: -; j_call: TRBJ1-2; cdr3_nt: TGCGCCAGCAGCTTGGGGTATCCGGGGGCCTATGGCTACACCTTC; cdr3_aa: CASSLGYPGAYGYTF
d_call: -; cdr3_length: 16; v_call: TRBV7-9; clone_size: few; j_call: TRBJ2-1; cdr3_nt: TGTGCCAGCAGCTTAGACGCTGGGTTCCCCTACAATGAGCAGTTCTTC; cdr3_aa: CASSLDAGFPYNEQFF
d_call: TRBD1; cdr3_length: 17; v_call: TRBV15; clone_size: -; j_call: TRBJ2-5; cdr3_nt: TGTGCCACCAGCAGAAAAAGACAGGGGGCGAGCCAAGAGACCCAGTACTTC; cdr3_aa: CATSRKRQGASQETQYF
d_call: -; cdr3_length: 14; v_call: TRBV15; clone_size: once; j_call: TRBJ1-1; cdr3_nt: TGTGCCACCAGCAGAGTGAGGTCGAACACTGAAGCTTTCTTT; cdr3_aa: CATSRVRSNTEAFF
d_call: -; cdr3_length: 12; v_call: TRBV5-1; clone_size: -; j_call: TRBJ1-2; cdr3_nt: TGCGCCAGCAGCGCGGACAGATATGGCTACACCTTC; cdr3_aa: CASSADRYGYTF
d_call: TRBD1; cdr3_length: 13; v_call: TRBV12-3/TRBV12-4; clone_size: few; j_call: TRBJ1-1; cdr3_nt: TGTGCCAGCAAACCGGGACAGCCCCTTGAAGCTTTCTTT; cdr3_aa: CASKPGQPLEAFF
d_call: TRBD2; cdr3_length: 15; v_call: TRBV5-1; clone_size: few; j_call: TRBJ2-1; cdr3_nt: TGCGCCAGCAGCTGGGGAGCGGGAGTTACGAATGAGCAGTTCTTC; cdr3_aa: CASSWGAGVTNEQFF
d_call: -; cdr3_length: 14; v_call: TRBV5-1; clone_size: -; j_call: TRBJ2-5; cdr3_nt: TGCGCCAGCAGCTTGCAACGGAACCAAGAGACCCAGTACTTC; cdr3_aa: CASSLQRNQETQYF
d_call: TRBD1; cdr3_length: 16; v_call: TRBV7-8; clone_size: few; j_call: TRBJ2-3; cdr3_nt: TGTGCCAGCAGTCGACAGGGTAGGGGGAACACAGATACGCAGTATTTT; cdr3_aa: CASSRQGRGNTDTQYF
d_call: -; cdr3_length: 12; v_call: TRBV29-1; clone_size: few; j_call: TRBJ2-5; cdr3_nt: TGCAGCGCCGTGGGGCCCCGAGAGACCCAGTACTTC; cdr3_aa: CSAVGPRETQYF